These 32 T cell receptor beta chains originate from one sample sequenced in a study of Ad26.COV2.S vaccination and SARS-CoV-2 variants. The sample's treatment: some 19 received Ad26.COV2.S at low or high dose, single or two shots; roughly five received placebo; per-sample allocation not given. At day 63 after the first vaccine or placebo injection, samples were drawn. Some clones are missing from TCRdb's copy, which holds only in-frame ones; the method was immunoSEQ multiplex PCR. The sample consists of fewer than 800,000 clones, about 89% of them appearing once. The sequencing here drew on peripheral blood, taken in a trial of Ad26.COV2.S vaccine versus placebo. These receptors were collected from a person aged 18-60 years who received the Ad26.COV2.S COVID-19 vaccine or a placebo.

This clone was counted once. The V call is TRBV19, the J call TRBJ1-5, with TRBD1 matching 7 bases. V trimming: 6 bases; J trimming: 0 bases; junction bases outside the gene matches: 11. This CDR3 has 17 residues. CDR1 is LNHDA, CDR2 SQIVND, per germline (reference sequence). CDR3 sequence (DNA): TGTGCCAGTAGAGCGACAGGGTCCCTTTATAGCAATCAGCCCCAGCATTTT. Amino acid sequence: CASRATGSLYSNQPQHF. Together with reference TRBV19 and TRBJ1-5, the CDR3 gives the full variable domain: DGGITQSPKYLFRKEGQNVTLSCEQNLNHDAMYWYRQDPGQGLRLIYYSQIVNDFQKGDIAEGYSVSREKKESFPLTVTSAQKNPTAFYLCASRATGSLYSNQPQHFGDGTRLSIL.

V gene TRBV2 combines with J gene TRBJ1-1; no clear D gene. Between the trimmed V and J ends, which lost 4 bases and 7 bases, there was a span of 10 bases. This CDR3 is 12 amino acids long. CDR1 is SNHLY and CDR2 is FYNNEI in the germline V gene. The CDR3 region has the DNA TGTGCCAGCAGTGTCTGGGTAGTTGAAGCTTTCTTT. Translation gives CASSVWVVEAFF.

The genes are TRBV27 and TRBJ2-7, with D unclear. The CDR3 covers 11 residues. Germline V lookup: CDR1 MNHEY, CDR2 SMNVEV (reference sequence). The ends were cut back, 4 bases at V and 4 bases at J, with 5 bases in the middle. This CDR3 is CASSSGYEQYF. CDR3 DNA sequence: TGTGCCAGCAGTTCAGGTTACGAGCAGTACTTC.

This clone was seen only a few times. This rearrangement joins TRBV5-1 to TRBJ1-1; 8 nucleotides match TRBD1. The CDR3 covers 13 residues. CDR1 is SGHRS, CDR2 YFSETQ, per germline. The V and J ends lost 3 bases and 4 bases, in that order; junction bases with no gene match: 2. The CDR3 sequence: CASSSDRGTEAFF. DNA for the CDR3: TGCGCCAGCAGCTCTGACAGGGGCACTGAAGCTTTCTTT.

The V gene is TRBV30, the J gene TRBJ1-6; D not certain. Germline V gives CDR1 GTSNPN, CDR2 SVGIG (reference sequence). With 0 bases removed from V and 9 bases from J, the gap between germline ends came to 12 bases. This CDR3 is built from 14 residues. The CDR3 bases are TGTGCCTGGAGTGTGGAAGGGTTCAGTTCACCCCTCCACTTT. Residues: CAWSVEGFSSPLHF.

The genes are TRBV5-5 and TRBJ2-3, with 9 bases that match TRBD1. The V and J ends lost 4 bases and 15 bases, in that order; junction bases with no gene match: 12. The germline V gene encodes CDR1 SGHKS and CDR2 YYEKEE (reference sequence). The CDR3 consists of 13 residues. CDR3 sequence: CASSVLMDRGRYF. The CDR3 DNA reads as TGTGCCAGCAGCGTACTAATGGACAGGGGAAGATATTTT.

The chain employs TRBV3-1 (or the pseudogene TRBV3-2) and TRBJ2-1, with 9 nucleotides matching TRBD2. The CDR3 runs 15 residues. Germline CDR1 reads LGHDT; CDR2 reads YNNKEL (reference sequence). Trimming removed 4 bases from V and 8 bases from J; junction bases left unmatched: 9. The CDR3 DNA reads as TGTGCCAGCAGCCTTGGCCCTAGCGGGATCGATGAGCAGTTCTTC. This gives the protein CASSLGPSGIDEQFF.

This clone has a handful of counts. V is TRBV7-3 and J is TRBJ1-1, with D possibly being TRBD1 (5 bases). Trimming took 2 bases from V and 3 from J, leaving 13 bases between them. The CDR3 consists of 15 residues. The germline gives CDR1 SGHTA, CDR2 FQGTGA. In DNA, the CDR3 is TGTGCCAGCAGCTTATTTCCTGGGGCTGACACTGAAGCTTTCTTT. Encoded protein: CASSLFPGADTEAFF.

The V call is TRBV11-2, the J call TRBJ2-1; 8 bases are a match to TRBD2. Trimming cost V 4 bases and J 3 bases; bases outside gene matches: 5. Germline assignment: CDR1 SGHAT and CDR2 FQNNGV. CDR3 length: 15 residues. In DNA form, the CDR3 reads TGTGCCAGCAGCTGGGGCGGGAGGCTCTACAATGAGCAGTTCTTC. Amino acids: CASSWGGRLYNEQFF. The full variable domain, its missing parts supplied by reference TRBV11-2 and TRBJ2-1, is EAGVAQSPRYKIIEKRQSVAFWCNPISGHATLYWYQQILGQGPKLLIQFQNNGVVDDSQLPKDRFSAERLKGVDSTLKIQPAKLEDSAVYLCASSWGGRLYNEQFFGPGTRLTVL.

Comments on this clone: The sample contains more than one DNA sequence encoding this CDR3. The chain combines TRBV6-5 with TRBJ2-7; 9 bases line up with TRBD1. Germline V gives CDR1 MNHEY, CDR2 SVGAGI. Trimming cost V 6 bases and J 1 base; bases outside gene matches: 1. This CDR3 region has 13 residues. CDR3 coding DNA: TGTGCCAGCAGGACAGGGGGTTCCTACGAGCAGTACTTC. Translated, it gives CASRTGGSYEQYF.

The chain uses TRBV6-5 and TRBJ1-1, with D perhaps TRBD1 (5 bases). CDR3 length: 16 amino acids. The V gene lost 2 bases and the J gene lost 4 bases, with 17 bases spanning the gap. In germline, CDR1 is MNHEY, CDR2 SVGAGI. The DNA of the CDR3 is TGTGCCAGCAGTTACACTCTCGGGGCTGGGGGCACTGAAGCTTTCTTT. Protein product: CASSYTLGAGGTEAFF.

The chain links TRBV7-9 to TRBJ2-1; 14 bases line up with TRBD2. V trimming: 2 bases; J trimming: 7 bases; junction bases outside the gene matches: 7. The CDR3 runs to 17 residues. The germline CDR1 and CDR2 sequences are SEHNR and FQNEAQ (reference sequence). DNA for the CDR3: TGTGCCAGCAGCTTACAGACTAGCGGGAGGGCCTTGAATGAGCAGTTCTTC. Protein: CASSLQTSGRALNEQFF.

The rearrangement joins TRBV5-1 to TRBJ2-7; no firm D call. The CDR3 is made up of 16 amino acids. V dropped 4 bases and J dropped 3 bases, with 20 bases sitting between them. CDR1 SGHRS and CDR2 YFSETQ come from the germline V gene. The CDR3 sequence is CASSPPGVGIVYEQYF. The CDR3 nucleotides read TGCGCCAGCAGCCCACCAGGCGTGGGGATAGTCTACGAGCAGTACTTC.

V is TRBV18 and J is TRBJ2-1; D gene ambiguous. Germline-derived CDR1 and CDR2 are KGHSH and LQKENI. Trimming pared 6 bases from V and 0 bases from J, leaving 12 bases between. CDR3 length: 15 amino acids. This CDR3 reads CASSLTESSYNEQFF. DNA of the CDR3: TGTGCCAGCTCTCTCACAGAGAGCTCCTACAATGAGCAGTTCTTC.

The chain carries TRBV29-1 and TRBJ2-1, with D possibly TRBD1 on 5 matching bases. V lost 4 bases, J lost 2 bases, and 6 bases lay in between. CDR1 and CDR2 (germline): SQVTM, ANQGSEA. The CDR3 loop spans 12 amino acids. The CDR3 nucleotides are TGCAGCGTTGCCAGGGCCTACAATGAGCAGTTCTTC. Amino acids: CSVARAYNEQFF.

The chain links TRBV25-1 to TRBJ2-1; D call uncertain. V dropped 6 bases and J dropped 1 base, with 7 bases sitting between them. The CDR3 totals 13 residues. The V gene's germline CDR1 is MGHDK and CDR2 SYGVNS. The CDR3 reads CASSRFSYNEQFF. As DNA, the CDR3 is TGTGCCAGCAGCCGCTTTTCCTACAATGAGCAGTTCTTC.

The V gene is TRBV6-1, the J gene TRBJ1-2; D call uncertain. Germline values: CDR1 MNHNS, CDR2 SASEGT. The CDR3 runs 16 residues. V was shortened by 2 bases and J by 7 bases, with 20 bases between the two germline ends. The CDR3 nucleotides are TGTGCCAGCAGTGAAATGGGCGCAAGTCTCCCTCTTGGCTACACCTTC. Protein product: CASSEMGASLPLGYTF.

The gene calls are TRBV2 and TRBJ1-1, with 7 bases matching TRBD1. The V segment lost 4 bases and the J segment 11 bases; nucleotides outside the gene matches: 7. Per germline, CDR1 SNHLY and CDR2 FYNNEI. This CDR3 contains 12 residues. The CDR3 sequence is CASSGGTAKAFF. CDR3 bases: TGTGCCAGCAGTGGGGGGACAGCCAAGGCTTTCTTT. Supplemented by reference TRBV2 and TRBJ1-1, the full variable domain reads EPEVTQTPSHQVTQMGQEVILRCVPISNHLYFYWYRQILGQKVEFLVSFYNNEISEKSEIFDDQFSVERPDGSNFTLKIRSTKLEDSAMYFCASSGGTAKAFFGQGTRLTVV.

V gene TRBV2 combines with J gene TRBJ2-1, with D perhaps matching TRBD1 (5 bases). Trimming left V 8 bases short and J 4 bases short, with 6 bases between. CDR1 is SNHLY, CDR2 FYNNEI, per germline. This CDR3 is 11 amino acids long. For the CDR3, the DNA is TGTGCCAGCGACAGTTACAATGAGCAGTTCTTC. It codes for CASDSYNEQFF.

V usage is TRBV5-1 and J usage is TRBJ1-1; D is unresolved. The V gene's germline CDR1 is SGHRS and CDR2 YFSETQ. CDR3 length equals 14 residues. Deletions cut 0 bases from V and 1 base from J, with 7 bases between. In DNA, the CDR3 is TGCGCCAGCAGCTTGGACAGTCCGAACACTGAAGCTTTCTTT. Protein sequence: CASSLDSPNTEAFF.

This clone was found once. The gene calls are TRBV7-9 and TRBJ1-4; no firm D call. Germline V gene sequence: CDR1 SEHNR, CDR2 FQNEAQ (reference sequence). The CDR3 runs 11 residues. The germline V and J ends were trimmed by 3 bases and 8 bases, with 4 bases remaining between them. The DNA of the CDR3 is TGTGCCAGCAGCTTTAGCGAAAAACTGTTTTTT. Its translation: CASSFSEKLFF.

The chain joins TRBV5-5 to TRBJ2-1, with TRBD1 as a possible D gene (6 bases). CDR1 and CDR2 from the germline V gene are SGHKS and YYEKEE (reference sequence). The length of the CDR3 is 20 residues. V lost 4 bases, J lost 0 bases, and 26 bases lay in between. CDR3 sequence reads: CASSLLWDTARPSSYNEQFF. The CDR3 nucleotides read TGTGCCAGCAGCCTCCTATGGGACACCGCCCGCCCGAGCTCCTACAATGAGCAGTTCTTC.

The chain has TRBV20-1 and TRBJ1-1; maybe TRBD1 (5 bases). CDR3 length: 11 residues. Trimming removed 7 bases at V and 5 bases at J, with 11 bases between. CDR1 DFQATT and CDR2 SNEGSKA come from the germline V gene (reference sequence). This CDR3 reads CSVSRGTEAFF. CDR3 sequence (DNA): TGCAGTGTCTCGAGGGGAACTGAAGCTTTCTTT.

The rearrangement links TRBV5-5 to TRBJ2-1; TRBD2 matches at 9 bases. Germline CDR1 is SGHKS and CDR2 is YYEKEE (reference sequence). Germline trimming cut 0 bases from V and 6 bases from J; bases unmatched to any gene: 4. This CDR3 spans 15 amino acids. CDR3 residues: CASSLVLAGSNEQFF. The CDR3, as DNA: TGTGCCAGCAGCTTGGTTCTAGCGGGGTCCAATGAGCAGTTCTTC.

This clone occurred once. V is TRBV6-6 and J is TRBJ2-3, with D possibly being TRBD1 or TRBD2 (5 bases each). CDR1 and CDR2 from the germline V gene are MNHNY and SVGAGI (reference sequence). The CDR3 runs 15 residues. V dropped 6 bases and J dropped 0 bases, with 13 bases sitting between them. The CDR3 here is CASSPGRGSTDTQYF. CDR3 coding DNA: TGTGCCAGCAGCCCGGGTCGGGGCAGCACAGATACGCAGTATTTT.

The chain combines TRBV6-5 with TRBJ1-4; D gene uncertain. The germline gives CDR1 MNHEY, CDR2 SVGAGI. V shed 8 bases and J shed 5 bases, with 9 bases lying between them. CDR3 size: 12 residues. The CDR3 sequence is CASGRTNEKLFF. The CDR3 nucleotides read TGTGCCAGCGGCCGGACGAATGAAAAACTGTTTTTT.

V is TRBV20-1 and J is TRBJ2-2; D remains unclear. Per germline, CDR1 DFQATT and CDR2 SNEGSKA (reference sequence). CDR3 length: 11 residues. V was shortened by 3 bases and J by 6 bases, with 5 bases between the two germline ends. The CDR3 coding sequence is TGCAGTGCTAGCGAGGCCGGGGAGCTGTTTTTT. Translation gives CSASEAGELFF.

V is TRBV10-2 and J is TRBJ2-2; D gene ambiguous. In germline, CDR1 is WSHSY, CDR2 SAAADI. The CDR3 is 15 amino acids. The V gene lost 0 bases and the J gene lost 2 bases, with 7 bases spanning the gap. This chain's CDR3 is CASSESRRNTGELFF. The CDR3 coding sequence is TGCGCCAGCAGTGAGTCCAGGAGAAACACCGGGGAGCTGTTTTTT.

This chain links TRBV19 with TRBJ2-1; either TRBD1 or TRBD2 may supply D (5 bases each). The CDR3 runs 15 residues. Trimming removed 1 base at V and 6 bases at J, with 13 bases between. Looked up from germline, CDR1 is LNHDA and CDR2 is SQIVND (reference sequence). CDR3 sequence (DNA): TGTGCCAGTAGTATAGGCCCGGGGCCTCCCAATGAGCAGTTCTTC. It encodes CASSIGPGPPNEQFF.

The V and J genes are TRBV6-5 and TRBJ2-3; TRBD2 matches 12 bases. Germline V CDR1 and CDR2: MNHEY, SVGAGI. This CDR3 has 13 residues. Unmatched junction bases numbered 13, after V lost 9 bases and J lost 15 bases. The CDR3 coding sequence is TGTGCCAGTAGCCCCAGAGGACTAGCGGGAAACTATTTT. It yields the protein CASSPRGLAGNYF.

This clone was seen just once. The V and J genes are TRBV10-3 and TRBJ2-2; D unclear. Trimming removed 0 bases at V and 9 bases at J, with 5 bases between. Germline V gives CDR1 ENHRY, CDR2 SYGVKD. The CDR3 sequence is 12 residues long. CDR3 sequence (DNA): TGTGCCATCAGTGAGTCCCGGAGGGAGCTGTTTTTT. Encoded protein: CAISESRRELFF.

The V and J genes are TRBV21-1 and TRBJ2-1; the table's D gene call, TRBD2, was not cross checked with the DNA. TRBV21-1 is described as a pseudogene. This CDR3 has 12 residues. The CDR3 DNA reads as TGTGCCAGCAGCAGGGCTAGCGAAGAGCAGTTCTTC. Protein: CASSRASEEQFF.